Below, 9 T cell receptor beta chains from the same sample are listed, as sequenced in a study of T cells after yellow fever vaccination. TCRdb reprocessed the 5' RACE reads via MiXCR and lists one record per CDR3 protein. The repertoire holds hundreds of thousands of distinct CDR3 sequences, with roughly 20% as singletons. The source material was PBMCs, sampled before the yellow fever booster vaccination. The receptors were gathered from a man in his late teens or twenties who received the YFV17D yellow fever vaccine.

The chain has TRBV18 and TRBJ2-1; possible D gene TRBD2, 6 bases. The CDR3 is 14 residues long. Germline V lookup: CDR1 KGHSH, CDR2 LQKENI. The V gene lost 3 bases and the J gene lost 12 bases, with 18 bases spanning the gap. The CDR3 DNA sequence: TGTGCCAGCTCACCCCCGGGGGTCGAGGGAAGGCAGTTCTTC. Its translation is CASSPPGVEGRQFF. Using reference TRBV18 and TRBJ2-1 for the parts outside the CDR3, the full variable domain is NAGVMQNPRHLVRRRGQEARLRCSPMKGHSHVYWYRQLPEEGLKFMVYLQKENIIDESGMPKERFSAEFPKEGPSILRIQQVVRGDSAAYFCASSPPGVEGRQFFGPGTRLTVL.

In its sample, this clonotype was seen a few times. The J gene is TRBJ2-7, the V gene TRBV7-9, with D maybe TRBD1 (6 bases). The V end lost 5 bases, the J end lost 0 bases, and 11 bases lay between the germline ends. Germline CDR1 SEHNR, CDR2 FQNEAQ (reference sequence). The CDR3 is 14 amino acids. CDR3 in amino acids: CASSQDRDSYEQYV. DNA of the CDR3: TGTGCCAGCAGCCAGGACAGAGACTCCTACGAGCAGTACGTC.

This clonotype turned up a few times. V gene TRBV20-1 combines with J gene TRBJ2-2; the match to TRBD1 covers 7 bases. With 2 bases clipped from V and 2 bases from J, the junction kept 5 bases outside the gene matches. The germline gives CDR1 DFQATT, CDR2 SNEGSKA (reference sequence). This CDR3 comprises 15 residues. The CDR3: CSARKQGPNTGELFF. CDR3 DNA sequence: TGCAGTGCTAGAAAACAGGGGCCAAACACCGGGGAGCTGTTTTTT.

The V and J genes are TRBV5-1 and TRBJ2-7, with 7 bases identical to TRBD1. V lost 5 bases to trimming and J lost 2 bases; unmatched junction nucleotides: 7. This CDR3 region has 14 residues. CDR1 and CDR2 (germline): SGHRS, YFSETQ. The CDR3, as DNA: TGCGCCAGCAGGCCCGGGACAGATCCCTACGAGCAGTACGTC. It codes for CASRPGTDPYEQYV.

This chain links TRBV5-1 with TRBJ2-5; 10 bases are a match to TRBD2. The trim removed 3 bases at V and 5 bases at J, leaving 7 bases unmatched. Per germline, CDR1 SGHRS and CDR2 YFSETQ. This CDR3 is 15 amino acids long. The CDR3 nucleotides are TGCGCCAGCAGCTCGGGACTAGCGCCGTCGGAGACCCAGTACTTC. Residues: CASSSGLAPSETQYF. Filled out from reference TRBV5-1 and TRBJ2-5, the complete variable domain reads KAGVTQTPRYLIKTRGQQVTLSCSPISGHRSVSWYQQTPGQGLQFLFEYFSETQRNKGNFPGRFSGRQFSNSRSEMNVSTLELGDSALYLCASSSGLAPSETQYFGPGTRLLVL.

The table lists this clonotype with a few counts. The rearrangement uses TRBV4-2 and TRBJ1-1; 10 nucleotides match TRBD1. CDR3 length equals 14 residues. With V trimmed by 3 bases and J by 6 bases, 4 bases remained unmatched. The germline V gene encodes CDR1 LGHNA and CDR2 YNFKEQ. CDR3 sequence: CASSQWTGGAEAFF. As DNA, the CDR3 is TGTGCCAGCAGCCAGTGGACAGGGGGGGCTGAAGCTTTCTTT.

This clonotype was seen a handful of times. Written as DNA, the CDR3 is TGTGCCAGCCGCCCGTGGCAGGGGAGTGAAGCTTTCTTT. Residues: CASRPWQGSEAFF. J is TRBJ1-1 and V is TRBV5-5; possibly TRBD1 for D (6 bases). Trimming removed 7 bases from V and 7 bases from J, with 17 bases in between. The CDR3 spans 13 residues. The germline gives CDR1 SGHKS, CDR2 YYEKEE (reference sequence).

The table lists this clonotype with a few counts. The chain uses TRBV4-3 and TRBJ2-3; 8 nucleotides line up with TRBD2. J lost 6 bases, V lost 2 bases, and 4 bases had no gene match. In germline, CDR1 is LGHNA, CDR2 YSLEER. The CDR3 spans 14 residues. In DNA form, the CDR3 reads TGCGCCAGCAGCCAACGGACTAGCTCGGATACGCAGTATTTT. Amino acids: CASSQRTSSDTQYF.

This chain links TRBV29-1 with TRBJ1-1; possibly TRBD1 for D (5 bases). The germline V gene has CDR1 SQVTM and CDR2 ANQGSEA. The V and J ends lost 3 bases and 4 bases respectively, with 24 bases between them. The CDR3 has 17 amino acids. The DNA of the CDR3 is TGCAGCGTTGACGGAGGGGTTAATGGGGATTTGGGCACTGAAGCTTTCTTT. Translating gives CSVDGGVNGDLGTEAFF. Using reference TRBV29-1 and TRBJ1-1 for the parts outside the CDR3, the full variable domain is SAVISQKPSRDICQRGTSLTIQCQVDSQVTMMFWYRQQPGQSLTLIATANQGSEATYESGFVIDKFPISRPNLTFSTLTVSNMSPEDSSIYLCSVDGGVNGDLGTEAFFGQGTRLTVV.